These 23 T cell receptor beta chains share one sample of origin, sequenced in a study of tumor-infiltrating lymphocytes in oesophageal squamous cell carcinoma. TCRdb reprocessed the PCR reads with MiXCR, giving one entry per CDR3 protein. The sample shows around 12,000 distinct CDR3 sequences, 50% to 60% of them seen only once. Source material: esophageal tumor tissue. The receptors shown here come from a female donor with esophageal squamous cell carcinoma.

Only a few counts were recorded for this clonotype. V is TRBV7-8 and J is TRBJ2-5; the D is unclear. The CDR3 is 13 residues long. The germline gives CDR1 SGHVS, CDR2 FQNEAQ. Trimming cost V 6 bases and J 5 bases, with 13 bases left between them. The CDR3 loop reads CASRVGFYETQYF. The CDR3 DNA is TGTGCCAGCAGGGTGGGGTTTTATGAGACCCAGTACTTC. Complete variable domain (other parts from reference TRBV7-8 and TRBJ2-5): GAGVSQSPRYKVAKRGQDVALRCDPISGHVSLFWYQQALGQGPEFLTYFQNEAQLDKSGLPSDRFFAERPEGSVSTLKIQRTQQEDSAVYLCASRVGFYETQYFGPGTRLLVL.

This clonotype has a count of ten or more. The chain has TRBV12-3 or TRBV12-4 and TRBJ1-1; D is uncertain. The CDR3 runs to 13 residues. V gave up 5 bases and J gave up 0 bases, with 7 bases separating them. For the CDR3, the DNA is TGTGCCAGCAGTCATACATTGAACACTGAAGCTTTCTTT. It specifies CASSHTLNTEAFF.

This rearrangement joins TRBV7-3 to TRBJ2-7; D is possibly TRBD2 (7 bases). The J call is uncertain, as TRBJ2-5 better fits the DNA end. The CDR3 is 14 amino acids. Per the germline V gene, CDR1 is SGHTA and CDR2 is FQGTGA. CDR3: CASSQGGGKETQYF. The CDR3, as DNA: TGTGCCAGCAGCCAGGGAGGGGGAAAAGAGACCCAGTACTTC.

The chain uses TRBV7-6 and TRBJ2-3; perhaps TRBD2 as D (5 bases). Germline V gene lookup returns CDR1 SGHVS and CDR2 FNYEAQ. The V end lost 4 bases, the J end lost 14 bases, and 22 bases lay between the germline ends. This CDR3 is 14 amino acids long. The CDR3: CASSSFLNTGELYF. The CDR3 DNA sequence: TGTGCCAGCAGCTCCTTTTTAAACACCGGGGAGCTGTATTTT.

This clonotype showed up just a few times. For the CDR3, the DNA is TGTGCCCAGGCTAGCGGGGAAGGGAATGAGCAGTTCTTC. Protein: CAQASGEGNEQFF. This chain joins TRBV10-3 and TRBJ2-1; 9 bases are shared with TRBD2. The CDR3 is 13 amino acids. The junction had 9 bases not matched to a gene; V was cut back by 11 bases and J by 7 bases. Per germline, CDR1 ENHRY and CDR2 SYGVKD.

V usage is TRBV7-3 and J usage is TRBJ2-1; TRBD2 matches at 9 bases. The V gene's germline CDR1 is SGHTA and CDR2 FQGTGA. This CDR3 contains 15 residues. The trim removed 0 bases at V and 6 bases at J, leaving 3 bases unmatched. The CDR3, as DNA: TGTGCCAGCAGCTTAACTAGCGGGGGTATCAATGAGCAGTTCTTC. This codes for CASSLTSGGINEQFF.

V is TRBV25-1 and J is TRBJ2-1; D is undetermined. V lost 1 base and J lost 6, with 10 bases in between. CDR1 is MGHDK, CDR2 SYGVNS, per germline. The CDR3 has 14 residues. The CDR3 nucleotides are TGTGCCAGCAGTGAATTGGATGACGGCAATGAGCAGTTCTTC. It specifies CASSELDDGNEQFF.

The chain uses TRBV28 and TRBJ2-4; D unresolved. The J call may not be correct, given that the DNA end is closer to TRBJ2-7. Germline assignment: CDR1 MDHEN and CDR2 SYDVKM. The CDR3 runs 11 residues. The CDR3 DNA is TGTGCCAGCAGTTTATATGACGAGCAGTACTTC. As protein: CASSLYDEQYF.

The rearrangement uses TRBV19 and TRBJ2-3, with a possible D match to TRBD2 (7 bases). The J call is in doubt because the DNA end fits TRBJ2-1 better. The length of the CDR3 is 17 residues. CDR1 is LNHDA, CDR2 SQIVND, per germline (reference sequence). CDR3 bases: TGTGCCAGTAGTTTCGCTAACGGGGGGCCCTCCTACAATGAGCAGTTCTTC. This translates into CASSFANGGPSYNEQFF.

Comments on this clonotype: Germline is not matched at one junction end, which may reflect a read error. J is TRBJ2-5 and V is TRBV7-6, with D perhaps matching TRBD1 (5 bases). Germline V gene data show CDR1 as SGHVS and CDR2 as FNYEAQ. This CDR3 spans 14 amino acids. The DNA of the CDR3 is TGTGCTAGCAGCTTAGGGGTCAGGACGGATCAAGAGTTCTTC. Its protein product is CASSLGVRTDQEFF.

This rearrangement joins TRBV11-2 to TRBJ2-3; a weak D match, TRBD2 (5 bases). The DNA end is more similar to TRBJ2-7, so the J call may be wrong. Looked up from germline, CDR1 is SGHAT and CDR2 is FQNNGV. The CDR3 totals 13 residues. The CDR3 coding sequence is TGTGCCAGCAGCTTCGGACCACTAGACGAGCAGTACTTC. Translated: CASSFGPLDEQYF.

The V and J genes are TRBV7-6 and TRBJ2-5, with a tentative D call TRBD1 (5 bases). The J call is in doubt because the DNA end fits TRBJ2-7 better. CDR3 length: 13 residues. The germline V gene has CDR1 SGHVS and CDR2 FNYEAQ. This CDR3 is CASSPRGPYEQYF. CDR3 DNA: TGTGCCAGCAGCCCAAGGGGTCCGTACGAGCAGTACTTC.

Points on this clonotype: Germline and junction disagree at one end, which may indicate a read error. This sequence joins TRBV7-6 and TRBJ2-5; TRBD2 agrees at 14 bases. Germline V gene lookup returns CDR1 SGHVS and CDR2 FNYEAQ. The CDR3 runs to 16 residues. CDR3 residues: CASSLGTSGRNNEQFF. The CDR3 region has the DNA TGTGCCAGCAGCTTAGGGACTAGCGGGAGGAACAATGAGCAGTTCTTT.

In the case of this clonotype: A read error is possible here, since a much larger clone lies one base away. This chain connects TRBV7-2 to TRBJ2-1; TRBD2 matches at 13 bases. Germline V CDR1 and CDR2: SGHTA, FQGNSA. The CDR3 has 18 amino acids. V shed 4 bases and J 10 bases; nucleotides not matched to a gene: 16. As DNA, the CDR3 is TGTGCCAGCAGCTCCGGACTAGCGGGAGCGTCTATCTCCTACGAGCAGTTCTTC. Translating it yields CASSSGLAGASISYEQFF.

The J gene is TRBJ2-1, the V gene TRBV7-2; D might be TRBD2 (5 bases). The DNA end is a closer match to TRBJ2-7, so the J assignment may be wrong. Germline assignment: CDR1 SGHTA and CDR2 FQGNSA. The length of the CDR3 is 14 residues. CDR3 DNA sequence: TGTGCCAGCAGCTTCGACCGGGACTCCTACGAGCAGTACTTC. Translated, it gives CASSFDRDSYEQYF.

To note about this clonotype: A much larger clone differs from this one at a single base, so this may be a read error. The chain couples TRBV6-1 to TRBJ2-3, with 7 nucleotides matching TRBD1. CDR1 MNHNS and CDR2 SASEGT come from the germline V gene. The CDR3 length is 15 residues. Trimming took 6 bases from V and 14 from J; bases not matched to a gene: 20. The DNA for the CDR3 is TGTGCCAGCAGGTCCGGGACAGCGAACACCGGGGAGCTGTATTTT. Protein sequence: CASRSGTANTGELYF.

The V and J genes are TRBV27 and TRBJ2-1; 9 bases are shared with TRBD1. After removal of 6 bases from V and 5 bases from J, the junction contained 8 bases not matched to a gene. This CDR3 contains 15 residues. Germline loops: CDR1 MNHEY, CDR2 SMNVEV (reference sequence). The CDR3 loop reads CASRSGTGKHNEQFF. CDR3 coding DNA: TGTGCCAGCAGAAGTGGGACAGGGAAGCACAATGAGCAGTTCTTC.

This clonotype was detected only a few times. The rearrangement links TRBV7-2 to TRBJ2-1; 13 bases are shared with TRBD2. This CDR3 spans 16 amino acids. Losses at the gene ends were 6 bases for V and 4 bases for J; bases not matched to a gene: 6. Germline CDR1 is SGHTA and CDR2 is FQGNSA. CDR3 sequence reads: CASRATSGGAYNEQFF. DNA of the CDR3: TGTGCCAGCAGGGCTACTAGCGGGGGGGCTTACAATGAGCAGTTCTTC.

The genes are TRBV7-2 and TRBJ2-3, with 9 bases matching TRBD2. Germline V gives CDR1 SGHTA, CDR2 FQGNSA. V was pared by 5 bases and J by 2 bases, with 8 bases of the junction left unmatched. The CDR3 length is 16 residues. The CDR3 sequence: CASSQGLAGNTDTQYF. Here the CDR3 DNA reads TGTGCCAGCAGCCAGGGGCTAGCGGGAAACACAGATACGCAGTATTTT.

This clonotype occurred a few times. The V call is TRBV7-3, the J call TRBJ2-1; the D gene could be TRBD1 or TRBD2 (5 bases each). The J call may be incorrect, as the DNA end agrees better with TRBJ2-7. The CDR3 has 15 residues. Germline assignment: CDR1 SGHTA and CDR2 FQGTGA. The CDR3: CASSLTWDGAREQYF. The CDR3 DNA is TGTGCCAGCAGCTTAACCTGGGACGGGGCAAGGGAGCAGTACTTC.

This chain uses TRBV5-8 with TRBJ2-3; possible D gene TRBD1, 5 bases. From germline, CDR1 is SGHTS and CDR2 YDEGEE. V was pared by 0 bases and J by 5 bases, with 13 bases between. The CDR3 is 15 residues long. CDR3 coding DNA: TGTGCCAGCAGCTTGGTGACAGCTACTATAGATACGCAGTATTTT. Residues: CASSLVTATIDTQYF.

This chain connects TRBV7-8 to TRBJ2-4; possibly TRBD1 for D (5 bases). This CDR3 has 15 amino acids. The V end was cut by 2 bases, the J end by 15 bases, with 23 bases between. Germline CDR1 reads SGHVS; CDR2 reads FQNEAQ. The CDR3 DNA sequence: TGTGCCAGCAGCTTATATGCAGGGTCTAATGAAAAACTGTACTTC. As protein: CASSLYAGSNEKLYF.

This clonotype was picked up a small number of times. With a much larger clone just one base away, this may be a read error. This chain links TRBV4-2 with TRBJ2-4, with D unresolved. This CDR3 spans 14 amino acids. V shed 3 bases and J shed 13 bases, with 19 bases lying between them. Germline V gene lookup returns CDR1 LGHNA and CDR2 YNFKEQ. CDR3 sequence: CASSQETGSNEQYF. Here the CDR3 DNA reads TGTGCCAGCAGCCAGGAGACCGGGTCAAATGAGCAGTACTTC.